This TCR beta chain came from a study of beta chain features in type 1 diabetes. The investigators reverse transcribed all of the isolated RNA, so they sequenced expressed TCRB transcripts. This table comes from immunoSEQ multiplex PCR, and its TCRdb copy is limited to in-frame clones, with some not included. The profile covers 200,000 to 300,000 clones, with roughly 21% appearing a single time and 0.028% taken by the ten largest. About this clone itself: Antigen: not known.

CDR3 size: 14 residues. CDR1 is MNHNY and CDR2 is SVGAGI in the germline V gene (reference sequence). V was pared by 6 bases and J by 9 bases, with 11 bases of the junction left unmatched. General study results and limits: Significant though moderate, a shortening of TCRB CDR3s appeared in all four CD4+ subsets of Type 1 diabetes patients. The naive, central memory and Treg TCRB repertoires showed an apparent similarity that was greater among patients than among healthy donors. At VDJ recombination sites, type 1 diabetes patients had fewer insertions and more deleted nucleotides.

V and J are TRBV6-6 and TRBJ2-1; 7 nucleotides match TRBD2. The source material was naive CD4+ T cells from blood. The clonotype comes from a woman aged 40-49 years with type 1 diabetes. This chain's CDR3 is CASRPGLVGPEQFF. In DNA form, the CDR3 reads TGTGCCAGCAGACCCGGACTAGTAGGGCCTGAGCAGTTCTTC.